The 16 T cell receptor beta chains reported below all come from one sample, sequenced in a study of blood T cell repertoires in COVID-19 (dated by TCRdb to between 2020 and 2021). Library construction relied on the immunoSEQ multiplex PCR assay. TCRdb stores this immuneACCESS table with in-frame sequences only. Part of the clones is absent; in the studies checked, under half of the shortfall reflects unresolved V genes, and no reason is known for the rest. This sample is represented by about 440,000 clones; 70% to 90% of them were singletons. The top ten constitute roughly 1.8% of the sample. The specimen was PBMCs or T cells enriched from blood (not recorded which). The receptors originated from a woman under 30 with acute COVID-19.

This chain joins TRBV27 and TRBJ2-7, with D maybe TRBD2 (6 bases). The germline V gene has CDR1 MNHEY and CDR2 SMNVEV (reference sequence). V was cut by 7 bases and J by 5 bases, with 27 bases left in between. The CDR3 totals 17 residues. CDR3 DNA sequence: TGTGCCAGCACCTCTCCCGGGTCCCGGGGGAGAGTCAACGAGCAGTACTTC. Translation gives CASTSPGSRGRVNEQYF.

There are a few counts of this clone. The rearrangement links TRBV7-9 to TRBJ1-1; D unresolved. The CDR3 sequence is 14 residues long. Germline V gene sequence: CDR1 SEHNR, CDR2 FQNEAQ (reference sequence). The V and J ends lost 6 bases and 0 bases respectively, with 11 bases between them. The CDR3 loop is CASSYGLLNTEAFF. The CDR3 coding sequence is TGTGCCAGCAGTTACGGACTTTTGAACACTGAAGCTTTCTTT.

The chain has TRBV7-9 and TRBJ2-1; D is possibly TRBD1 (6 bases). Germline V gene data show CDR1 as SEHNR and CDR2 as FQNEAQ (reference sequence). This CDR3 region has 14 residues. Between the trimmed V and J ends, which lost 5 bases and 1 base, there was a span of 9 bases. The CDR3, as DNA: TGTGCCAGCAGCCAGGACAGTTCCTACAATGAGCAGTTCTTC. Translated, it gives CASSQDSSYNEQFF.

The chain links TRBV5-1 to TRBJ1-2; 7 nucleotides agree with TRBD1. With 4 bases clipped from V and 1 base from J, the junction kept 4 bases outside the gene matches. There are 14 residues in the CDR3. Germline loops: CDR1 SGHRS, CDR2 YFSETQ. The CDR3 spells CASSPRGNNYGYTF. Written as DNA, the CDR3 is TGCGCCAGCAGCCCCAGGGGGAATAACTATGGCTACACCTTC.

This chain links TRBV10-2 with TRBJ2-2, with 11 bases matching TRBD1. This CDR3 is 16 amino acids long. J lost 6 bases, V lost 8 bases, and 11 bases had no gene match. Germline V gene sequence: CDR1 WSHSY, CDR2 SAAADI. The CDR3 DNA reads TGCGCCAGCTACACCCGGGACAGGGGGAGAGCCGGGGAGCTGTTTTTT. This gives the protein CASYTRDRGRAGELFF.

V gene TRBV29-1 combines with J gene TRBJ1-1; possibly TRBD1 for D (6 bases). Looked up from germline, CDR1 is SQVTM and CDR2 is ANQGSEA. Deletions cut 4 bases from V and 1 base from J, with 13 bases between. The CDR3 is 14 residues long. The CDR3 DNA sequence: TGCAGCGTTGCCCAGGGACAAAAGAACACTGAAGCTTTCTTT. Translating gives CSVAQGQKNTEAFF.

V gene TRBV15 combines with J gene TRBJ2-7; 10 nucleotides line up with TRBD2. The germline CDR1 and CDR2 sequences are LNHNV and YYDKDF (reference sequence). CDR3 length: 17 amino acids. V trimming: 3 bases; J trimming: 5 bases; junction bases outside the gene matches: 13. CDR3 sequence reads: CATSSRRRAGGPDEQYF. CDR3 nucleotide sequence: TGTGCCACCAGCAGTCGGAGGAGAGCGGGGGGGCCCGACGAGCAGTACTTC.

The chain joins TRBV2 to TRBJ2-7; D remains unclear. V dropped 1 base and J dropped 4 bases, with 11 bases sitting between them. This CDR3 contains 14 residues. Germline loops: CDR1 SNHLY, CDR2 FYNNEI. The CDR3 loop is CASSEGPSRYEQYF. CDR3 DNA: TGTGCCAGCAGTGAAGGTCCAAGCAGGTACGAGCAGTACTTC.

The chain employs TRBV28 and TRBJ1-4; maybe TRBD1 (5 bases). The CDR3 is 13 residues long. CDR1 is MDHEN and CDR2 is SYDVKM in the germline V gene. The V gene lost 4 bases and the J gene lost 8 bases, with 11 bases spanning the gap. CDR3 sequence (DNA): TGTGCCAGCAGTTCGGGGGATAAGGAAAAACTGTTTTTT. It codes for CASSSGDKEKLFF.

The chain joins TRBV3-1 (or the pseudogene TRBV3-2) to TRBJ1-4; D is possibly TRBD1 (5 bases). Germline CDR1 and CDR2: LGHDT and YNNKEL (reference sequence). V was trimmed by 4 bases and J by 6 bases, leaving 18 bases between them. The CDR3 spans 16 residues. The CDR3 coding sequence is TGTGCCAGCAGCCTTAGGGGTAACAGAAGCTATGAAAAACTGTTTTTT. Its translation is CASSLRGNRSYEKLFF.

This chain joins TRBV3-1 (or the pseudogene TRBV3-2) and TRBJ1-1; the D gene is possibly TRBD1 (5 bases). V was clipped by 3 bases and J by 0 bases, with 8 bases between them. The CDR3 is 14 amino acids. Looked up from germline, CDR1 is LGHDT and CDR2 is YNNKEL (reference sequence). The chain's CDR3 is CASSQDTVNTEAFF. The CDR3 DNA follows: TGTGCCAGCAGCCAGGACACGGTGAACACTGAAGCTTTCTTT.

This clone was counted only a few times. The rearrangement joins TRBV3-1 (or the pseudogene TRBV3-2) to TRBJ1-1; TRBD1 might be the D (6 bases). The CDR3 is 17 residues long. CDR1 LGHDT and CDR2 YNNKEL come from the germline V gene (reference sequence). Trimming took 4 bases from V and 1 from J, leaving 19 bases between them. The CDR3 region is CASSRGTPPGTNTEAFF. CDR3 DNA sequence: TGTGCCAGCAGCCGAGGGACACCCCCTGGTACGAACACTGAAGCTTTCTTT.

Concerning this clone: The same CDR3 can be traced to other DNA sequences in this sample. The genes are TRBV18 and TRBJ1-1, with TRBD1 as a possible D gene (5 bases). Per the germline V gene, CDR1 is KGHSH and CDR2 is LQKENI. The CDR3 is 13 amino acids. V dropped 3 bases and J dropped 3 bases, with 8 bases sitting between them. The CDR3 sequence is CASSPTRDTEAFF. Written as DNA, the CDR3 is TGTGCCAGCTCACCTACCAGGGACACTGAAGCTTTCTTT.

The chain recombines TRBV29-1 with TRBJ2-1, with D perhaps matching TRBD2 (6 bases). Germline CDR1 SQVTM, CDR2 ANQGSEA. V lost 3 bases and J 3 bases, leaving 9 bases between the germline ends. CDR3 length: 13 amino acids. The chain's CDR3 is CSVEPGGYNEQFF. The CDR3 region has the DNA TGCAGCGTTGAGCCCGGGGGCTACAATGAGCAGTTCTTC.

The CDR3 sequence is CATSDPGTSGIGEQYF. CDR3 in DNA: TGTGCCACCAGTGACCCCGGGACTAGCGGGATAGGAGAGCAGTACTTC. This chain uses TRBV24-1 with TRBJ2-7; TRBD2 matches at 13 bases. The CDR3 has 16 amino acids. Germline V gene data show CDR1 as KGHDR and CDR2 as SFDVKD. V shed 4 bases, J shed 7 bases, and the junction held 9 bases outside the gene matches.

This chain joins TRBV3-1 (or the pseudogene TRBV3-2) and TRBJ2-3, with 12 bases identical to TRBD2. The CDR3 sequence is 14 residues long. The germline gives CDR1 LGHDT, CDR2 YNNKEL (reference sequence). Unmatched junction bases numbered 5, after V lost 3 bases and J lost 10 bases. CDR3 DNA: TGTGCCAGCAGCCAGCTAGCGGGGGGGAGAGCGCAGTATTTT. It is translated as CASSQLAGGRAQYF.